The present entry profiles one TCR beta chain with its context. What it binds is unknown. Here immunoSEQ multiplex PCR was the method, and the copy in TCRdb shows in-frame clones only, minus some. The sample records about 34,000 clones, roughly 80% being singletons. This sample is drawn from a study of T cells in narcolepsy. About the study: Donors had narcolepsy type 1 or type 2, or were healthy controls. General study findings and limits: Same-patient CSF and blood CD4+ T cell clonotypes included HCRT-specific and TRIB2-specific autoreactive ones. Autoreactive clone sequences were missing from some blood memory CD4+ repertoires. Healthy controls reportedly lacked the autoreactive clonotypes serially found in patients' blood.

This CDR3 contains 15 residues. After removal of 4 bases from V and 7 bases from J, the junction contained 12 bases not matched to a gene. The germline V gene has CDR1 SQVTM and CDR2 ANQGSEA. The sample consisted of CD45RA- memory CD4+ T cells from PBMCs. This receptor was identified in a human donor with narcolepsy. The V and J genes are TRBV29-1 and TRBJ1-5, with TRBD1 identical over 8 bases. CDR3 amino acids: CSVGQGASAGQPQHF. The CDR3 region has the DNA TGCAGCGTTGGTCAGGGGGCCTCAGCTGGACAGCCCCAGCATTTT.